This TCR beta chain appears in the sequencing data of a study of T cell responses to AZD1222 COVID-19 vaccine (dated by TCRdb to the early 2020s). Study-level background: A total of 233 trial participants underwent TCR sequencing, of whom about 200 received two doses of AZD1222 and roughly 25 received two doses of the MenACWY control vaccine. Enrollment into the trials was organized by age into subgroups of 18-55, 56-69 and 70-plus years, and those subgroups contained roughly 150, 30 and 60 TCR-sequenced participants, respectively. Results the study describes overall, beyond this receptor: CD4 TCRs associated with the vaccine covered the entire spike protein, and the dominant responses were in regions 160-218 and 743-854. In the small 56-69-year group, the increase in depth fell short of significance, most likely because of low power. Conclusions about previously exposed vaccinees were limited because only six or seven AZD1222 recipients were SARS-CoV-2 seropositive at baseline. Reportedly, close to half of the unique spike-specific TCRs recognized epitopes lying outside the regions that are mutated in the B.1.351 and B.1.1.7 variants. Participants were mostly white British and included more females than males, and it was suggested by the authors that clonal diversity may have been underestimated. After two AZD1222 doses, both the breadth and the depth of spike-specific TCRs were significantly higher than at day 0 and than in MenACWY recipients. No day 14 peak-response samples were available, so repertoires were characterized only after the peak T cell response.

Trimming removed 5 bases from V and 4 bases from J, leaving 26 bases between the germline ends. CDR1 MNHEY and CDR2 SMNVEV are derived from the germline V gene (reference sequence). The CDR3 spans 19 residues, from the cysteine through the phenylalanine. Left in the record is the CDR3 DNA by itself, 57 bases read in frame from the first base. The CDR3 regions of human TCRbeta chains were analyzed by immunosequencing. The paper's data handling went like this. TCRs in the repertoires were matched against a reference library of SARS-CoV-2-specific TCRs that had been generated with the MIRA antigen-specificity platform. Breadth meant the fraction of unique TCRs that were SARS-CoV-2-associated, whereas depth meant the fraction of total T cells that were SARS-CoV-2-associated. Each spike-specific TCR was assigned to its reactive spike region and to a CD4 or CD8 class using the MIRA data. Log10-transformed breadth and depth values were compared by one-way ANOVA with Sidak's multiple comparisons tests. TCRdb obtained this table from immuneACCESS and retained in-frame rearrangements with V and J assigned. These tables miss some clones; where compared with another copy, unresolved V genes account for less than half of the shortfall, and the remainder is unexplained. Clonal size and the V and J genes are those of that table, whereas D and trimming came from the DNA. The sample records 80,000 or so clones, 80% to 95% of which are singletons. The ten largest clones represent 4.5% of the sample.

Explained via the paper, the time point label denotes: baseline before first vaccination. The treatment or condition label of this sample denotes: meningococcal conjugate vaccine given as trial control. Vaccinee samples came from UK trials COV001 and COV002, including a single-blind randomized controlled phase 2/3 trial of AZD1222 (ChAdOx1 nCoV-19) in healthy adults. For TCRbeta chain sequencing, PBMC samples were collected from trial participants at day 0 and at day 28 after the second dose. This clone was recorded a few times. No cognate antigen has been identified for it. The record has no base qualities; no much larger clone is one base away.

Sequences were derived from peripheral blood, sampled on day 0 of MenACWY control vaccination. The sequence was obtained from an adult in good health. The V and J genes are TRBV27 and TRBJ2-2; a tentative D match to TRBD1 spans 5 bases. The nucleotide sequence reads TGTGCCAGCAGTGGGGCCCCCGTCGCTCCCCGAAACCCCACCGGGGAGCTGTTTTTT. Its protein product is CASSGAPVAPRNPTGELFF.